A selection of T cell receptor beta chains follows, all from one sample in a study of shared clonotypes between healthy human individuals. Assay: immunoSEQ multiplex PCR; the TCRdb copy retains only in-frame clones and omits some. The top ten hold around 0.35% of the sample, which has 2 million to 2.5 million clones, around 90% seen once. The sequenced material came from naive CD4+ T cells from PBMCs. The receptors derive from a man aged 18 to 29 in good health. Some clones in this sample may be carry-over from other donors' samples. The CDR3 runs from the conserved cysteine through the conserved F or W. The D gene is left open where the match is weak. Size is stated for part of the rows, as once, few or many counts, or as a class when the clone is expanded.

>TRBJ2-7|TRBD2|TRBV7-3|-
CASSLLAGASEQYF
TGTGCCAGCAGCTTATTAGCGGGAGCTTCCGAGCAGTACTTC
>TRBJ1-2|TRBD1|TRBV2|-
CASKTGGENYGYTF
TGTGCCAGCAAAACAGGGGGCGAGAACTATGGCTACACCTTC
>TRBJ1-1|-|TRBV9|once
CASSRAEGNTEAFF
TGTGCCAGCAGCCGAGCCGAAGGGAACACTGAAGCTTTCTTT
>TRBJ2-1|-|TRBV9|-
CASSLHLADYNEQFF
TGTGCCAGCAGCCTACACCTAGCAGACTACAATGAGCAGTTCTTC
>TRBJ2-7|-|TRBV5-1|-
CASSLDWRSSYEQYF
TGCGCCAGCAGCTTGGACTGGAGAAGCTCCTACGAGCAGTACTTC
>TRBJ1-5|-|TRBV10-3|few
CAISESLNQPQHF
TGTGCCATCAGTGAGTCTTTAAATCAGCCCCAGCATTTT
>TRBJ2-1|TRBD2|TRBV2|-
CASSESGGNYNEQFF
TGTGCCAGCAGTGAGAGCGGGGGCAATTACAATGAGCAGTTCTTC
>TRBJ2-7|-|TRBV9|-
CASSVAAPPEQYF
TGTGCCAGCAGCGTAGCGGCGCCCCCAGAGCAGTACTTC
>TRBJ1-1|-|TRBV19|few
CASSIVPKNTEAFF
TGTGCCAGTAGTATAGTCCCGAAGAACACTGAAGCTTTCTTT
>TRBJ2-1|-|TRBV21-1|-
CASSGTPKGNEQFF
TGTGCCAGCAGCGGAACACCTAAGGGGAATGAGCAGTTCTTC
>TRBJ1-5|TRBD1|TRBV27|-
CASTSGTGGNQPQHF
TGTGCCAGCACCTCCGGGACAGGGGGCAATCAGCCCCAGCATTTT
>TRBJ2-6|-|TRBV5-5|-
CASSGSGANVLTF
TGTGCCAGCAGCGGCTCTGGGGCCAACGTCCTGACTTTC
>TRBJ2-3|-|TRBV11-2|-
CASSWTEGADTQYF
TGTGCCAGCAGCTGGACGGAGGGGGCAGATACGCAGTATTTT
>TRBJ2-7|TRBD2|TRBV13|-
CASSPGTRHYEQYF
TGTGCCAGCAGCCCCGGGACTAGGCACTACGAGCAGTACTTC
>TRBJ2-7|TRBD1|TRBV7-8|-
CASSGPGTGSVEQYF
TGTGCCAGCAGCGGGCCCGGGACAGGGTCCGTCGAGCAGTACTTC
>TRBJ2-3|TRBD1|TRBV7-2|once
CASSFLGQHTDTQYF
TGTGCCAGCAGCTTTTTGGGACAGCACACAGATACGCAGTATTTT
>TRBJ2-7|-|TRBV2|-
CASSEQKRSSYEQYF
TGTGCCAGCAGTGAACAGAAAAGGAGCTCCTACGAGCAGTACTTC
>TRBJ2-1|-|TRBV6-1|-
CASMKSTGYYNEQFF
TGTGCCAGCATGAAGAGTACAGGGTACTACAATGAGCAGTTCTTC
>TRBJ2-7|TRBD1|TRBV7-8|-
CASSLGQGVSYEQYF
TGTGCCAGCAGCTTAGGTCAGGGGGTATCCTACGAGCAGTACTTC
>TRBJ2-5|TRBD2|TRBV5-8|-
CASSALTSGRGTQYF
TGTGCCAGCAGCGCATTGACTAGCGGGAGGGGGACCCAGTACTTC
>TRBJ2-4|TRBD2|TRBV7-8|-
CASSPLGGGTINIQYF
TGTGCCAGCAGCCCCTTGGGGGGAGGGACTATAAACATTCAGTACTTC
>TRBJ2-5|-|TRBV2|-
CAGGTIQETQYF
TGTGCCGGGGGGACAATCCAAGAGACCCAGTACTTC
>TRBJ2-2|-|TRBV4-3|-
CASSPPGRRTNTGELFF
TGCGCCAGCAGCCCGCCAGGGCGCAGGACCAACACCGGGGAGCTGTTTTTT
>TRBJ2-7|-|TRBV29-1|once
CSVARVAGYEQYF
TGCAGCGTTGCCCGGGTAGCAGGTTACGAGCAGTACTTC
>TRBJ2-2|-|TRBV7-3|-
CASSLDPTGNTGELFF
TGTGCCAGCAGCTTGGACCCGACAGGGAACACCGGGGAGCTGTTTTTT
>TRBJ2-7|-|TRBV28|-
CASSPPRFAVGLGIYYEQYF
TGTGCCAGCAGTCCGCCTCGGTTCGCGGTGGGTTTAGGGATTTACTACGAGCAGTACTTC
>TRBJ2-7|TRBD2|TRBV27|-
CASSFWTSGSYEQYF
TGTGCCAGCAGTTTCTGGACTAGCGGGAGTTACGAGCAGTACTTC
>TRBJ2-3|TRBD2|TRBV5-4|once
CASSLKTSGTSTDTQYF
TGTGCCAGCAGCTTGAAGACTAGCGGGACTAGCACAGATACGCAGTATTTT
>TRBJ2-3|-|TRBV14|-
CASSQVRGASTDTQYF
TGTGCCAGCAGCCAAGTTCGGGGGGCTTCCACAGATACGCAGTATTTT
>TRBJ1-1|-|TRBV5-1|-
CASSQTGSLNTEAFF
TGCGCCAGCAGCCAGACGGGAAGCCTGAACACTGAAGCTTTCTTT
>TRBJ2-5|-|TRBV18|-
CASSRTATQETQYF
TGTGCCAGCTCACGGACAGCCACACAAGAGACCCAGTACTTC
>TRBJ1-1|-|TRBV18|-
CASSPYQGEAFF
TGTGCCAGCTCACCATACCAGGGTGAAGCTTTCTTT
>TRBJ2-1|-|TRBV9|-
CASSSFNEQFF
TGTGCCAGCAGTTCTTTCAATGAGCAGTTCTTC
>TRBJ2-1|-|TRBV5-1|-
CASSLVAGAYNEQFF
TGCGCCAGCAGCTTGGTGGCGGGTGCCTACAATGAGCAGTTCTTC
>TRBJ2-7|-|TRBV30|-
CAWSVSAYEQYF
TGTGCCTGGAGTGTATCAGCCTACGAGCAGTACTTC